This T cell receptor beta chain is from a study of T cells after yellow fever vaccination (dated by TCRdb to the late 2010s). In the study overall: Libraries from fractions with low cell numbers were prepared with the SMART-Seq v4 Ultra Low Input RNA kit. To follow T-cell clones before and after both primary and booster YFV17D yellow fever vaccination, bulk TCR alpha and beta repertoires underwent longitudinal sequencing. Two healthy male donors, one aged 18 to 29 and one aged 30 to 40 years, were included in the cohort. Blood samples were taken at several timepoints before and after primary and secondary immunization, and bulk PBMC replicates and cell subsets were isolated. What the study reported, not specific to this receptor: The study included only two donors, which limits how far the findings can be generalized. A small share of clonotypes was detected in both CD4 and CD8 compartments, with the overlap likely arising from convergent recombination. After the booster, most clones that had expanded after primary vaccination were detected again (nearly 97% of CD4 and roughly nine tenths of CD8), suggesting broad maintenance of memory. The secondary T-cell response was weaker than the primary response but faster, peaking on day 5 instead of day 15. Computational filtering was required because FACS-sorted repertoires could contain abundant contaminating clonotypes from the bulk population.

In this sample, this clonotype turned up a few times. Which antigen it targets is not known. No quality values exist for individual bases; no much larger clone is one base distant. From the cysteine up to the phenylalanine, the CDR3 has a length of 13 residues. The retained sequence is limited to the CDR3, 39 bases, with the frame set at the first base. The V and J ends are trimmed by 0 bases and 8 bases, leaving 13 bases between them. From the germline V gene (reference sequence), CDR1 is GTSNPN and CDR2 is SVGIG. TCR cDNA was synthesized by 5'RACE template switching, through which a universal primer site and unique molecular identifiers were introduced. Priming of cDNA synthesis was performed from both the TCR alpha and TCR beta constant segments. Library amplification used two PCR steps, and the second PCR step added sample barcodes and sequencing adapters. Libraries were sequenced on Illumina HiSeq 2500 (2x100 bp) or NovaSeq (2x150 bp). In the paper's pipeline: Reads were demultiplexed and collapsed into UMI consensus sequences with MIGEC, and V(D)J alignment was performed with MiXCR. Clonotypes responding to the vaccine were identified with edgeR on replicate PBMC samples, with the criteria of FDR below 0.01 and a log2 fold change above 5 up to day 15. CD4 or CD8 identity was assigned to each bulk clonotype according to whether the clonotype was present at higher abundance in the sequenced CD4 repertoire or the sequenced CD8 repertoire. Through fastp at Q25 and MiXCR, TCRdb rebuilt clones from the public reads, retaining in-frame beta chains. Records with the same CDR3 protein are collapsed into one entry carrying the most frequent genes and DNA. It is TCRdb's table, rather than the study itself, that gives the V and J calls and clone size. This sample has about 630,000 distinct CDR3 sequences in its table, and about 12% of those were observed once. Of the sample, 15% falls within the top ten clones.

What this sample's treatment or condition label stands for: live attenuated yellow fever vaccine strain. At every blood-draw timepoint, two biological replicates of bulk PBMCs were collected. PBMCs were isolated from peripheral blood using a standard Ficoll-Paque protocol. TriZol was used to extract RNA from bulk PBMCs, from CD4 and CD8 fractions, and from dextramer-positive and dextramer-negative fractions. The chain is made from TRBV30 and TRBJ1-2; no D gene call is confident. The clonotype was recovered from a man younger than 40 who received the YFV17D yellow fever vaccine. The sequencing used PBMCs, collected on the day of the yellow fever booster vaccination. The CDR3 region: CAWSVLSTLGYTF. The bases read TGTGCCTGGAGTGTACTTTCGACTTTGGGCTACACCTTC.